The sequence of this TCR beta chain was determined in a study of blood T cell repertoires in COVID-19. Overall study context: COVID-19 samples collected from the United States, Italy and Spain covered acute and convalescent phases. PBMCs, B-cell-depleted T cells, or T cells were the source of the cDNA or gDNA that made up the material.

Original handling: Estimated nucleated cell counts came from reference gene primer amplification. Libraries were prepared by immunoSEQ multiplex PCR; TCRdb keeps only in-frame clonotypes and omits some of them. That table gives V, J and clone size, and the DNA gave D and trimming. The table has about 200,000 clones, roughly 88% seen once. V lost 5 bases and J lost 1; bases outside the gene matches: 5. CDR1 SGHRS and CDR2 YFSETQ come from the germline V gene. CDR3 length: 15 amino acids. The rearrangement links TRBV5-1 to TRBJ2-3, with 9 bases that match TRBD2. Sequencing used peripheral blood. The source is a human donor in a cohort sampled during active COVID-19. For the CDR3, the DNA is TGCGCCAGCAGGCCTACTAGCGGGCGCACAGATACGCAGTATTTT. Protein product: CASRPTSGRTDTQYF.